Sequencing of this T cell receptor beta chain was carried out in a study of blood T cell repertoires in COVID-19. For the study at large: Collection of acute and convalescent COVID-19 samples took place in the United States, Italy and Spain. PBMCs, B-cell-depleted T cells, or T cells were the source of the cDNA or gDNA that made up the material.

The germline gives CDR1 GTSNPN, CDR2 SVGIG (reference sequence). The CDR3 loop spans 12 amino acids. Sequencing was performed with immunoSEQ multiplex PCR; in TCRdb, only in-frame clones are kept and a portion is missing. In the table there are about 270,000 clones, about 83% of which are singletons. Those enrolled in Seattle joined during active infection and were followed longitudinally afterward. The chain carries TRBV30 and TRBJ1-4; possibly TRBD1 for D (6 bases). The specimen was peripheral blood. This receptor was obtained from a woman aged 80 or over with COVID-19, enrolled during active disease. DNA for the CDR3: TGTCAGGGGAATAAGACTAATGAAAAACTGTTTTTT. As protein: CQGNKTNEKLFF.